The rows below give T cell receptor beta chains drawn from one sample of a study of shared clonotypes between healthy human individuals. Measured with immunoSEQ multiplex PCR; TCRdb has only the in-frame clones, and not every one. The profile shows about 490,000 clones, about 79% of them singletons. Material: PBMCs. These receptors originate from a woman between 40 and 55 years old in good health. Some clones in this sample may be carry-over from other donors' samples. CDR3s include the opening cysteine and the closing phenylalanine or tryptophan. The D gene is left open where the match is weak. Only some rows state a clone size, as once, few, many or a class for expanded clones.

j_call clone_size d_call v_call cdr3_nt cdr3_aa
TRBJ2-3 . TRBD2 TRBV7-2 TGTGCCAGCAGCCTACTAGCGTCCGATACGCAGTATTTT CASSLLASDTQYF
TRBJ2-7 . TRBD1 TRBV2 TGTGCCAGCAGTCCACCGGGACAGGGAATCAACGAGCAGTACTTC CASSPPGQGINEQYF
TRBJ1-1 . . TRBV29-1 TGCAGCGTCTACGAAACAGGGAACACTGAAGCTTTCTTT CSVYETGNTEAFF
TRBJ2-2 few TRBD2 TRBV7-3 TGTGCCAGCAGCTCGGCTAGCGGGCCTAACACCGGGGAGCTGTTTTTT CASSSASGPNTGELFF
TRBJ1-2 . . TRBV20-1 TGCAGTGCGCTACAGGGAAGTGGCTACACCTTC CSALQGSGYTF
TRBJ2-7 . . TRBV28 TGTGCCAGCAGTTTGCAAGCGTCCTACGAGCAGTACTTC CASSLQASYEQYF
TRBJ1-1 many . TRBV10-1 TGCGCCAGCAGTGAGCAGGGCCTGAATGAAGCTTTCTTT CASSEQGLNEAFF
TRBJ2-2 few TRBD2 TRBV30 TGTGCCTGGGCCGGGACTAGCATCGGGGAGCTGTTTTTT CAWAGTSIGELFF
TRBJ2-7 . TRBD1 TRBV5-1 TGCGCCAGCAGCCCGGGCTGGGTGGGGACAGGAGTCCCCCACGAGCAGTACTTC CASSPGWVGTGVPHEQYF
TRBJ2-2 . TRBD2 TRBV2 TGTGCCAGCAGACTAGCGGGAGTGGGTGTCGGGGAGCTGTTTTTT CASRLAGVGVGELFF
TRBJ1-3 few . TRBV16 TGTGCCAGCAGTCGCGGTGGAAACACCATATATTTT CASSRGGNTIYF
TRBJ2-7 . TRBD1 TRBV5-4 TGTGCCAGCAGCCCAAACAGGGGGCTGGTCGAGCAGTACTTC CASSPNRGLVEQYF
TRBJ2-3 . . TRBV5-4 TGTGCCAGCAGCCCCCCCTGGAGCACAGATACGCAGTATTTT CASSPPWSTDTQYF
TRBJ1-1 . . TRBV7-8 TGTGCCAGCAGCCCACACATGAACACTGAAGCTTTCTTT CASSPHMNTEAFF
TRBJ1-1 few . TRBV30 TGTGCCTGGACGAGGGGTTCTGAAGCTTTCTTT CAWTRGSEAFF
TRBJ2-3 . TRBD2 TRBV11-2 TGTGCCAGCAGCATAGGACTAGCGGATAGCACAGATACGCAGTATTTT CASSIGLADSTDTQYF
TRBJ2-3 . . TRBV27 TGTGCCAGCAGTTTAGACCGAAGCACAGATACGCAGTATTTT CASSLDRSTDTQYF
TRBJ2-7 . TRBD1 TRBV27 TGTGCCAGCTCCCACGGGACAGGGACCTACGAGCAGTACTTC CASSHGTGTYEQYF
TRBJ1-2 . . TRBV6-1 TGTGCCAGCAGTGCGGAACTTAACTATGGCTACACCTTC CASSAELNYGYTF
TRBJ2-3 . . TRBV29-1 TGCAGCGCCCTTGTCCCAGACCGGACAGATACGCAGTATTTT CSALVPDRTDTQYF
TRBJ2-1 . TRBD2 TRBV7-2 TGTGCCAGCAGCTCCCGGGCTCTAGCGGGAGCGATCAATGAGCAGTTCTTC CASSSRALAGAINEQFF
TRBJ1-2 few . TRBV19 TGTGCCAGTAGTCGGACAAGGGACGGCAACTATGGCTACACCTTC CASSRTRDGNYGYTF
TRBJ2-6 . . TRBV15 TGTGCCACCAGCAGAGACCGGGACTCTGGGGCCAACGTCCTGACTTTC CATSRDRDSGANVLTF
TRBJ1-5 . . TRBV12-2 TGTGCAAGTCGCTTACAAGGGGGCGAGTCTCTTAGCAATCAGCCCCAGCATTTT CASRLQGGESLSNQPQHF
TRBJ2-3 . TRBD2 TRBV6-5 TGTGCCACCCACCGGGGCGGGAGTTCAGATACGCAGTATTTT CATHRGGSSDTQYF
TRBJ2-2 few . TRBV2 TGTGCCAGCTCCTGGGCAGGGGTCGGTCTCACCGGGGAGCTGCTTTTT CASSWAGVGLTGELLF
TRBJ2-2 . . TRBV29-1 TGCAGCGTTGGGGGGAGCGTCACCGGGGAGCTGTTTTTT CSVGGSVTGELFF
TRBJ2-7 few . TRBV5-4 TGTGCCAGCAGCTTGACGGCTGCTGACGAGCAGTACTTC CASSLTAADEQYF
TRBJ2-3 . . TRBV5-1 TGCGCCAGCAGCTTATCCTCCAGATTAACAGATACGCAGTATTTT CASSLSSRLTDTQYF
TRBJ2-1 . TRBD1 TRBV6-6 TGTGCCAGCAGTCCCAACGGGGACAGGGGATACAATGAGCAGTTCTTC CASSPNGDRGYNEQFF
TRBJ2-2 . . TRBV11-2 TGTGCCAGCAACCCGACAGGCAGCACCGGGGAGCTGTTTTTT CASNPTGSTGELFF
TRBJ1-1 . . TRBV7-8 TGTGCCAGCAGCTTAGGAGGGCAAGCTTTCTTT CASSLGGQAFF
TRBJ1-2 . . TRBV20-1 TGCAGTGCTAGCAGTAACTATGGCTACACCTTC CSASSNYGYTF
TRBJ2-1 . TRBD1 TRBV10-3 TGTGCCATCAACACCGGGACAGGGCAGACCAATGAGCAGTTCTTC CAINTGTGQTNEQFF
TRBJ2-7 . . TRBV6-1 TGTGCCAGCAGTTCCCGACAGGCGCCCTACGAGCAGTACTTC CASSSRQAPYEQYF
TRBJ2-7 . . TRBV7-2 TGTGCCAGCAGCTTAGGGGCCAGGGCCTACGAGCAGTACTTC CASSLGARAYEQYF
TRBJ1-5 . . TRBV7-9 TGTGCCAGCAGCTTAAACAGGGAGAGGCAGCCCCAGCATTTT CASSLNRERQPQHF
TRBJ2-1 . . TRBV28 TGTGCCAGCAGTTTAGACCCCGGCTCCTACAATGAGCAGTTCTTC CASSLDPGSYNEQFF
TRBJ1-2 . . TRBV4-2 TGTGCCAGCAGCCAAGACCCTGGGAGCTATGGCTACACCTTC CASSQDPGSYGYTF
TRBJ2-1 . TRBD2 TRBV10-1 TGCGCCAGCAGTGAAGGAACTAGCGGGAGTTGTTCCTACAATGAGCAGTTCTTC CASSEGTSGSCSYNEQFF
TRBJ1-4 . . TRBV4-1 TGCGCCAGCAGCCAGGAAGGTGGGATTAATGAAAAACTGTTTTTT CASSQEGGINEKLFF
TRBJ2-7 . . TRBV7-2 TGTGCCAGCAGCTTTGGGTTAGCGAGCTCCTACGAGCAGTACTTC CASSFGLASSYEQYF
TRBJ2-7 few TRBD2 TRBV9 TGTGCCAGCAGCCCTACTAGCGGGGTGAACTACGAGCAGTACTTC CASSPTSGVNYEQYF
TRBJ2-2 . . TRBV4-1 TGCGCCACCTTGGACACTCACACCGGGGAGCTGTTTTTT CATLDTHTGELFF
TRBJ2-1 once TRBD2 TRBV5-1 TGCGCCAGCAGCTTGGCGGCTAGCGGGGCCTACAATGAGCAGTTCTTC CASSLAASGAYNEQFF
TRBJ1-1 . . TRBV18 TGTGCCAGCGATGGACAGCTGAACACTGAAGCTTTCTTT CASDGQLNTEAFF
TRBJ1-1 many TRBD1 TRBV30 TGTGCCCGGGACAGGGGACTTAACACTGAAGCTTTCTTT CARDRGLNTEAFF
TRBJ2-5 . . TRBV7-3 TGTGCCAGCAGCTCCTCGGGGCTAGAGACCCAGTACTTC CASSSSGLETQYF
TRBJ2-7 . . TRBV28 TGTGCCAGCAGTACAGGGTCGAGCTACGAGCAGTACTTC CASSTGSSYEQYF
TRBJ1-1 few . TRBV28 TGTGCCAGCAGTCCCCCCCTTCGCATTAACACTGAAGCTTTCTTT CASSPPLRINTEAFF
TRBJ2-7 . . TRBV6-1 TGTGCCAGCAGTGAAGCCCTACAGGCCCCCTACGAGCAGTACTTC CASSEALQAPYEQYF
TRBJ2-2 . . TRBV5-1 TGCGCCAGCAGCTTGACGGGCGACGGCGGGGAGCTGTTTTTT CASSLTGDGGELFF
TRBJ2-1 once TRBD2 TRBV9 TGTGCCAGCAGCGCCCGGACTAGCGGGGGAGTTGAGCAGTTCTTC CASSARTSGGVEQFF